This T cell receptor beta chain was recorded in a study of blood T cell repertoires in COVID-19. Study-level background: COVID-19 samples collected from the United States, Italy and Spain covered acute and convalescent phases. From T cells, B-cell-depleted T cells, or PBMCs came the material, which was cDNA or gDNA.

CDR1 is MNHEY and CDR2 is SVGAGI in the germline V gene. The CDR3 has 11 residues. The ends were cut back, 5 bases at V and 9 bases at J, with 8 bases in the middle. Enrolment of Seattle patients took place during active infection, and they were followed longitudinally. Under the authors' procedure: Using reference gene primer amplification, nucleated cell counts were estimated. Some clones are missing from TCRdb's copy, which holds only in-frame ones; the method was immunoSEQ multiplex PCR. The V and J calls and the clone size are those of that table, but D and trimming were determined from the DNA. The data show some 400,000 clones, around 87% seen once.

Source material: peripheral blood. This sequence was found in a woman aged 55-69 years with COVID-19, enrolled during active disease. The chain uses TRBV6-5 and TRBJ2-1; no reliable D call. The CDR3 DNA reads as TGTGCCAGCAGTAAAAACATTGAGCAGTTCTTC. This gives the protein CASSKNIEQFF.